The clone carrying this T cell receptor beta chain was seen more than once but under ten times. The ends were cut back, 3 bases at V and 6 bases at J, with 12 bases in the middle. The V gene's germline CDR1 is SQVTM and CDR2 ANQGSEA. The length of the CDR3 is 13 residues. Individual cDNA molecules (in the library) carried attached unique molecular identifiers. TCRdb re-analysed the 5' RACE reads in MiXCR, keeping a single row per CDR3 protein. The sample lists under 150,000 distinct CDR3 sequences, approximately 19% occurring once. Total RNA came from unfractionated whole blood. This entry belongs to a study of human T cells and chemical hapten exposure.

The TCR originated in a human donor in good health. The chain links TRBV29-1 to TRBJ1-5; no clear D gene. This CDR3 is CSVEGNPGQPQHF. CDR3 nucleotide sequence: TGCAGCGTTGAGGGGAACCCTGGTCAGCCCCAGCATTTT.